A single sample gave rise to the 6 T cell receptor beta chains below, sequenced in a study of CD8+ T cells in alopecia areata. Following RNA extraction, reverse transcription yielded cDNA that acted as the sequencing template. Clones were read by immunoSEQ multiplex PCR, and TCRdb kept only the in-frame ones, dropping some. The profile covers about 190,000 clones, with 55% to 70% appearing a single time and about 0.69% taken by the ten largest. The treatment: oral pan-JAK inhibitor, 5-10 mg twice daily. Specimen: CD4+ T cells sorted from blood, collected at week 4, from a patient treated with tofacitinib. The receptors here all came from a human donor with alopecia areata.

In this sample, this clone turned up once. The chain links TRBV11-2 to TRBJ1-2, with 7 bases matching TRBD1. CDR3 length equals 14 residues. Per germline, CDR1 SGHAT and CDR2 FQNNGV. The V and J ends lost 4 bases and 5 bases, in that order; junction bases with no gene match: 7. The CDR3 reads CASSYSGTEYGYTF. CDR3 nucleotide sequence: TGTGCCAGCAGCTATTCCGGGACAGAATATGGCTACACCTTC.

V is TRBV5-1 and J is TRBJ2-3; TRBD2 matches at 7 bases. V gave up 4 bases and J gave up 2 bases; unmatched junction bases: 7. Germline values: CDR1 SGHRS, CDR2 YFSETQ. The CDR3 has 15 residues. The CDR3 DNA reads as TGCGCCAGCAGCGTAGGGAGGGCCATCACAGATACGCAGTATTTT. It encodes CASSVGRAITDTQYF. Filled out from reference TRBV5-1 and TRBJ2-3, the complete variable domain reads KAGVTQTPRYLIKTRGQQVTLSCSPISGHRSVSWYQQTPGQGLQFLFEYFSETQRNKGNFPGRFSGRQFSNSRSEMNVSTLELGDSALYLCASSVGRAITDTQYFGPGTRLTVL.

V is TRBV29-1 and J is TRBJ2-7, with a tentative D call TRBD2 (6 bases). Trimming left V 4 bases short and J 5 bases short, with 12 bases between. Germline CDR1 reads SQVTM; CDR2 reads ANQGSEA. This CDR3 spans 12 amino acids. The CDR3 nucleotides read TGCAGCGTTGGGAGGGGAGCCCACGAGCAGTACTTC. Translated, it gives CSVGRGAHEQYF.

This clone came up a few times. In nucleotides, the CDR3 is TGCAGCGTAGACAGGGGGAGTGAAGCTTTCTTT. It specifies CSVDRGSEAFF. The chain links TRBV29-1 to TRBJ1-1, with TRBD1 identical over 9 bases. Trimming at V came to 6 bases and at J to 7 bases, leaving 3 bases not matched to a gene. Germline V gene sequence: CDR1 SQVTM, CDR2 ANQGSEA. This CDR3 is 11 amino acids long.

This clone was counted between two and nine times. The rearrangement links TRBV23-1 to TRBJ2-1, with D possibly being TRBD1 or TRBD2 (5 bases each). TRBV23-1 carries the ORF label, with uncertain function. V shed 6 bases and J shed 0 bases, with 12 bases lying between them. This CDR3 has 15 amino acids. The CDR3 nucleotides read TGCGCCAGCAGCCGGGACCTGGGCTCCTACAATGAGCAGTTCTTC. It translates to CASSRDLGSYNEQFF.

The chain joins TRBV30 to TRBJ1-5; D gene uncertain. The germline CDR1 and CDR2 sequences are GTSNPN and SVGIG (reference sequence). The V end lost 7 bases, the J end lost 8 bases, and 15 bases lay between the germline ends. The CDR3 length is 12 residues. The CDR3 region has the DNA TGTGCCTCCAGCAACGGTGGGAAGCCCCAGCATTTT. Protein sequence: CASSNGGKPQHF.